The 27 T cell receptor beta chains in this list originate from one sample, sequenced in a study of OX40 agonist ivuxolimab in advanced cancers. TCRdb's copy holds only in-frame clones and misses some; the assay was immunoSEQ multiplex PCR. The sample lists 39,000 or so clones, approximately 87% seen once, with roughly 36% in the top ten. Material: CD4+ or CD8+ T cells sorted from blood, obtained in a trial of the OX40 agonist ivuxolimab. The receptors come from an adult with an advanced solid tumor such as melanoma, head and neck, liver or kidney cancer.

The V and J genes are TRBV27 and TRBJ2-1; 8 nucleotides match TRBD2. This CDR3 spans 13 amino acids. CDR1 MNHEY and CDR2 SMNVEV come from the germline V gene (reference sequence). V was pared by 6 bases and J by 2 bases, with 0 bases of the junction left unmatched. The CDR3 region has the DNA TGTGCCAGCAGCGGGAGGGCCTACAATGAGCAGTTCTTC. Its translation: CASSGRAYNEQFF.

The chain employs TRBV11-2 and TRBJ2-7; D might be TRBD1 (5 bases). The CDR3 is made up of 17 amino acids. Trimming removed 1 base from V and 3 bases from J, with 19 bases in between. Germline CDR1 SGHAT, CDR2 FQNNGV. The CDR3 is CASSLGTLGALYYEQYF. As DNA, the CDR3 is TGTGCCAGCAGCTTAGGGACCTTAGGGGCCTTGTACTACGAGCAGTACTTC.

This sequence joins TRBV6-5 and TRBJ1-2, with D perhaps matching TRBD1 (5 bases). V shed 6 bases and J shed 1 base, with 12 bases lying between them. Germline assignment: CDR1 MNHEY and CDR2 SVGAGI. The CDR3 length is 14 residues. The CDR3 sequence: CASSQGVGNYGYTF. CDR3 sequence (DNA): TGTGCCAGCAGCCAGGGCGTGGGTAACTATGGCTACACCTTC.

The chain links TRBV28 to TRBJ1-5; D is possibly TRBD1 (5 bases). The CDR3 totals 14 residues. Germline V gives CDR1 MDHEN, CDR2 SYDVKM. Trimming removed 2 bases at V and 6 bases at J, with 11 bases between. The CDR3 coding sequence is TGTGCCAGCAGTTTAGGGGGGGGTCCTCAGCCCCAGCATTTT. This encodes CASSLGGGPQPQHF. Filled out from reference TRBV28 and TRBJ1-5, the complete variable domain reads DVKVTQSSRYLVKRTGEKVFLECVQDMDHENMFWYRQDPGLGLRLIYFSYDVKMKEKGDIPEGYSVSREKKERFSLILESASTNQTSMYLCASSLGGGPQPQHFGDGTRLSIL.

The rearrangement links TRBV10-2 to TRBJ2-5; D tentatively fits TRBD1 or TRBD2 (5 bases each). The CDR3 spans 16 residues. From germline, CDR1 is WSHSY and CDR2 SAAADI. The V gene lost 2 bases and the J gene lost 2 bases, with 15 bases spanning the gap. CDR3 DNA: TGCGCCAGCAGTGAGCCGAATCAGGGACCACAAGAGACCCAGTACTTC. Protein sequence: CASSEPNQGPQETQYF.

This chain uses TRBV5-1 with TRBJ2-3; D ambiguous. CDR1 and CDR2 from the germline V gene are SGHRS and YFSETQ. The germline V and J ends were trimmed by 2 bases and 1 base, with 5 bases remaining between them. The CDR3 has 13 amino acids. CDR3 region: CASSLAGTDTQYF. Written as DNA, the CDR3 is TGCGCCAGCAGCTTAGCAGGCACAGATACGCAGTATTTT.

The CDR3 loop reads CATEENRDTIYF. As DNA, the CDR3 is TGTGCCACCGAGGAAAACAGGGACACCATATATTTT. The chain couples TRBV10-3 to TRBJ1-3; tentatively, D is TRBD1 (6 bases). This CDR3 comprises 12 residues. V shed 10 bases and J shed 8 bases, with 15 bases lying between them. The germline gives CDR1 ENHRY, CDR2 SYGVKD.

The chain recombines TRBV2 with TRBJ1-1, with D possibly matching TRBD1 (5 bases). CDR1 and CDR2 from the germline V gene are SNHLY and FYNNEI. The CDR3 runs 13 residues. V was pared by 6 bases and J by 3 bases, with 11 bases between. The CDR3 DNA reads as TGTGCCAGCAGCCCGGGGGGGTACACTGAAGCTTTCTTT. This gives the protein CASSPGGYTEAFF.

The chain carries TRBV29-1 and TRBJ2-1, with 14 nucleotides matching TRBD2. The trim removed 7 bases at V and 7 bases at J, leaving 9 bases unmatched. Germline values: CDR1 SQVTM, CDR2 ANQGSEA. This CDR3 is built from 15 residues. The CDR3 region is CSARGTSGRVNEQFF. The DNA of the CDR3 is TGCAGCGCCCGCGGGACTAGCGGGAGAGTAAATGAGCAGTTCTTC.

The genes are TRBV6-5 and TRBJ1-1, with unresolved D. In germline, CDR1 is MNHEY, CDR2 SVGAGI. There are 15 residues in the CDR3. V was pared by 0 bases and J by 1 base, with 9 bases between. The CDR3 DNA reads TGTGCCAGCAGTTACTCGTATAGGCAGAACACTGAAGCTTTCTTT. This gives the protein CASSYSYRQNTEAFF.

The V and J genes are TRBV2 and TRBJ2-5; tentative D call: TRBD1 (6 bases). The end of the DNA aligns better with TRBJ2-7, so the J call may be wrong. The CDR3 is 14 amino acids. Germline values: CDR1 SNHLY, CDR2 FYNNEI. The CDR3 region has the DNA TGTGCCGGATTAAGGGGGTCGGGGAACTACGAGCAGTACTTC. This sequence encodes CAGLRGSGNYEQYF.

J is TRBJ1-6 and V is TRBV9; maybe TRBD1 (6 bases). This CDR3 has 14 residues. V lost 2 bases and J lost 11, with 14 bases in between. Germline assignment: CDR1 SGDLS and CDR2 YYNGEE. The DNA for the CDR3 is TGTGCCAGCAGCGTGCGGGGGCAATGGGCACCCCTCCACTTT. It translates to CASSVRGQWAPLHF.

In DNA, the CDR3 is TGTGCCAGCAGTTACTCTAGAACTGGAAACACCATATATTTT. It translates to CASSYSRTGNTIYF. V and J are TRBV6-6 and TRBJ1-3; D remains ambiguous. Looked up from germline, CDR1 is MNHNY and CDR2 is SVGAGI (reference sequence). The length of the CDR3 is 14 residues. V lost 0 bases and J lost 2, with 5 bases in between.

V usage is TRBV18 and J usage is TRBJ1-5, with D possibly matching TRBD1 (6 bases). Trimming removed 3 bases at V and 0 bases at J, with 12 bases between. CDR3 size: 16 residues. Germline V CDR1 and CDR2: KGHSH, LQKENI. The CDR3 DNA is TGTGCCAGCTCACCCGGACAGTCTAATAGCAATCAGCCCCAGCATTTT. It encodes CASSPGQSNSNQPQHF.

The CDR3 region is CASSYSKGYTF. Here the CDR3 DNA reads TGTGCCAGCAGTTACTCGAAGGGGTACACCTTC. V and J are TRBV6-5 and TRBJ1-2, with D possibly matching TRBD1 (5 bases). CDR3 size: 11 residues. Trimming stripped 0 bases from V and 11 bases from J, with 7 bases between. The germline CDR1 and CDR2 sequences are MNHEY and SVGAGI.

CDR3 sequence (DNA): TGCGCCAGCAGTCTAGCGGGAGCAACCTACGAGCAGTACTTC. It encodes CASSLAGATYEQYF. This sequence joins TRBV5-1 and TRBJ2-7; 10 nucleotides line up with TRBD2. This CDR3 comprises 14 residues. The V gene's germline CDR1 is SGHRS and CDR2 YFSETQ. With 5 bases clipped from V and 2 bases from J, the junction kept 4 bases outside the gene matches.

The gene calls are TRBV5-3 and TRBJ1-5; D is unclear. TRBV5-3 is designated an ORF whose function remains uncertain. Deletions cut 2 bases from V and 0 bases from J, with 6 bases between. The CDR3 is made up of 14 amino acids. The CDR3: CARSFCRSNQPQHF. CDR3 sequence (DNA): TGTGCCAGAAGCTTTTGCCGTAGCAATCAGCCCCAGCATTTT.

This rearrangement joins TRBV15 to TRBJ1-2; D is ambiguous. The V gene lost 1 base and the J gene lost 7 bases, with 10 bases spanning the gap. This CDR3 spans 13 amino acids. Per the germline V gene, CDR1 is LNHNV and CDR2 is YYDKDF (reference sequence). In nucleotides, the CDR3 is TGTGCCACCAGCAGAGTAGAATTGCTTGGCTACACCTTC. Translating it yields CATSRVELLGYTF.

The CDR3: CASSEFSGGYYEQFF. The CDR3 DNA reads TGTGCCAGCAGTGAATTTAGCGGGGGTTACTATGAGCAGTTCTTC. V gene TRBV6-1 combines with J gene TRBJ2-1; 9 nucleotides align to TRBD2. This CDR3 is built from 15 residues. Germline CDR1 is MNHNS and CDR2 is SASEGT. The junction had 7 bases not matched to a gene; V was cut back by 2 bases and J by 8 bases.

The chain uses TRBV5-1 and TRBJ2-1, with a tentative D call TRBD2 (6 bases). The germline gives CDR1 SGHRS, CDR2 YFSETQ. The ends were cut back, 7 bases at V and 4 bases at J, with 15 bases in the middle. This CDR3 is 14 amino acids long. CDR3 DNA sequence: TGCGCCAGCGGGAAAACGGGAGTATACAATGAGCAGTTCTTC. This encodes CASGKTGVYNEQFF. Full variable domain (remainder filled in from reference TRBV5-1 and TRBJ2-1): KAGVTQTPRYLIKTRGQQVTLSCSPISGHRSVSWYQQTPGQGLQFLFEYFSETQRNKGNFPGRFSGRQFSNSRSEMNVSTLELGDSALYLCASGKTGVYNEQFFGPGTRLTVL.

The CDR3 coding sequence is TGTGCCAGCCAGACTACCGTCGGGACCGGGGAGCTGTTTTTT. This translates into CASQTTVGTGELFF. The rearrangement links TRBV6-4 to TRBJ2-2, with a tentative D call TRBD2 (5 bases). The V gene's germline CDR1 is MRHNA and CDR2 SNTAGT. The CDR3 runs 14 residues. Trimming left V 8 bases short and J 5 bases short, with 15 bases between.

This clone appeared a few times. The chain couples TRBV18 to TRBJ2-7, with 10 nucleotides matching TRBD1. This CDR3 is built from 15 residues. Germline trimming cut 5 bases from V and 6 bases from J; bases unmatched to any gene: 10. CDR1 is KGHSH and CDR2 is LQKENI in the germline V gene. In nucleotides, the CDR3 is TGTGCCAGCTCAAACCTGGACAGGGGGACTCCCGAGCAGTACTTC. Its protein product is CASSNLDRGTPEQYF.

This clone was picked up one time. The chain has TRBV19 and TRBJ1-2, with TRBD1 matching over 9 bases. This CDR3 spans 12 amino acids. CDR1 is LNHDA, CDR2 SQIVND, per germline (reference sequence). V was clipped by 7 bases and J by 4 bases; unmatched bases: 1. The DNA of the CDR3 is TGTGCCAGTACGGACAGGGGCTATGGCTACACCTTC. It translates to CASTDRGYGYTF.

The V and J genes are TRBV30 and TRBJ1-1; TRBD1 might be the D (5 bases). V dropped 3 bases and J dropped 2 bases, with 10 bases sitting between them. Germline V gives CDR1 GTSNPN, CDR2 SVGIG (reference sequence). This CDR3 region has 13 residues. The CDR3, as DNA: TGTGCCTGGAGATTAGGGACCAACACTGAAGCTTTCTTT. Protein: CAWRLGTNTEAFF.

CDR3 loop: CASSLGSSGGQNTDTQYF. CDR3 in DNA: TGCGCCAGCAGCTTGGGGTCTAGCGGGGGGCAAAACACAGATACGCAGTATTTT. This chain uses TRBV5-1 with TRBJ2-3, with TRBD2 matching over 11 bases. Germline lookup yields CDR1 SGHRS and CDR2 YFSETQ. Unmatched junction bases numbered 8, after V lost 0 bases and J lost 2 bases. The CDR3 runs to 18 residues.

The V call is TRBV7-9, the J call TRBJ2-5; D is perhaps TRBD2 (6 bases). The CDR3 loop spans 15 amino acids. Trimming removed 5 bases at V and 5 bases at J, with 18 bases between. Germline V gene data show CDR1 as SEHNR and CDR2 as FQNEAQ (reference sequence). CDR3 nucleotide sequence: TGTGCCAGCAGCGCTCAGGAGCGGGCGGGGGAGACCCAGTACTTC. Translating gives CASSAQERAGETQYF. Drawing the rest from reference TRBV7-9 and TRBJ2-5, the complete variable domain is DTGVSQNPRHKITKRGQNVTFRCDPISEHNRLYWYRQTLGQGPEFLTYFQNEAQLEKSRLLSDRFSAERPKGSFSTLEIQRTEQGDSAMYLCASSAQERAGETQYFGPGTRLLVL.

V usage is TRBV13 and J usage is TRBJ2-1; D is ambiguous. Germline V gene lookup returns CDR1 PRHDT and CDR2 FYEKMQ (reference sequence). The CDR3 covers 14 residues. V lost 2 bases and J 2 bases, leaving 7 bases between the germline ends. The CDR3 sequence is CASSLQETYNEQFF. In nucleotides, the CDR3 is TGTGCCAGCAGCTTACAGGAAACCTACAATGAGCAGTTCTTC.